The next 10 T cell receptor beta chains were all read from a single sample in a study of OX40 agonist ivuxolimab in advanced cancers. Sequencing used immunoSEQ multiplex PCR; TCRdb keeps in-frame clones, though not all of them. This table has about 71,000 clones, approximately 78% appearing once. The sample in question was CD4+ or CD8+ T cells sorted from blood, obtained in a trial of the OX40 agonist ivuxolimab. All receptors derive from an adult with an advanced solid tumor such as melanoma, head and neck, liver or kidney cancer.

V usage is TRBV6-5 and J usage is TRBJ2-3, with D unclear. The CDR3 extends over 16 amino acids. The germline V gene has CDR1 MNHEY and CDR2 SVGAGI. Trimming cost V 0 bases and J 6 bases, with 16 bases left between them. The CDR3 coding sequence is TGTGCCAGCAGTTACTCAGGCCCACATGCAGGCGATACGCAGTATTTT. Translation: CASSYSGPHAGDTQYF.

The J gene is TRBJ2-7, the V gene TRBV6-6; D is undetermined. The CDR3 has 13 residues. From germline, CDR1 is MNHNY and CDR2 SVGAGI (reference sequence). The V end lost 3 bases, the J end lost 5 bases, and 11 bases lay between the germline ends. CDR3 bases: TGTGCCAGCAGTTATGGGGTCCTCAACGAGCAGTACTTC. This translates into CASSYGVLNEQYF.

This chain connects TRBV10-1 to TRBJ2-5, with a tentative D call TRBD2 (6 bases). In germline, CDR1 is WNHNN, CDR2 SYGVQD (reference sequence). The CDR3 consists of 15 residues. V was trimmed by 0 bases and J by 4 bases, leaving 12 bases between them. The CDR3, as DNA: TGCGCCAGCAGTGAGTCTCGGGGGACGCTAGAGACCCAGTACTTC. Protein: CASSESRGTLETQYF.

The V and J genes are TRBV2 and TRBJ2-7; D is unresolved. Trimming left V 2 bases short and J 3 bases short, with 5 bases between. Germline CDR1 SNHLY, CDR2 FYNNEI. CDR3 length: 12 amino acids. In nucleotides, the CDR3 is TGTGCCAGCAGTGAATCGGACTACGAGCAGTACTTC. It specifies CASSESDYEQYF.

The chain joins TRBV30 to TRBJ1-2; D is uncertain. V was clipped by 5 bases and J by 2 bases, with 12 bases between them. The CDR3 loop spans 13 amino acids. Germline-derived CDR1 and CDR2 are GTSNPN and SVGIG (reference sequence). CDR3 nucleotides: TGTGCCTGGGGGTTGGGCCCAAACTATGGCTACACCTTC. Translated: CAWGLGPNYGYTF.

The J gene is TRBJ2-5, the V gene TRBV28; 7 nucleotides align to TRBD2. Trimming took 7 bases from V and 5 from J; bases not matched to a gene: 13. The CDR3 is made up of 15 amino acids. CDR1 is MDHEN, CDR2 SYDVKM, per germline. CDR3 region: CASTGGGSPRETQYF. The CDR3 nucleotides are TGTGCCAGCACTGGGGGAGGGAGCCCCCGGGAGACCCAGTACTTC.

This chain uses TRBV5-1 with TRBJ1-1; D may be TRBD1 (5 bases). This CDR3 comprises 13 residues. With 3 bases removed from V and 7 bases from J, the gap between germline ends came to 13 bases. The germline V gene has CDR1 SGHRS and CDR2 YFSETQ. This CDR3 is CASSWDPGGEAFF. In DNA, the CDR3 is TGCGCCAGCAGCTGGGACCCAGGAGGTGAAGCTTTCTTT.

J is TRBJ1-1 and V is TRBV2; the match to TRBD1 covers 8 bases. Trimming removed 4 bases from V and 4 bases from J; junction bases left unmatched: 5. The CDR3 contains 14 residues. CDR1 is SNHLY and CDR2 is FYNNEI in the germline V gene. The CDR3 nucleotides are TGTGCCAGCAGTGTACAGGGGGGGATCACTGAAGCTTTCTTT. Residues: CASSVQGGITEAFF.

The V and J genes are TRBV5-8 and TRBJ1-5; D is unclear. The CDR3 loop spans 15 amino acids. Germline CDR1 reads SGHTS; CDR2 reads YDEGEE. V was shortened by 3 bases and J by 1 base, with 11 bases between the two germline ends. As DNA, the CDR3 is TGTGCCAGCAGCTACGGGTCTGGCAGCAATCAGCCCCAGCATTTT. This encodes CASSYGSGSNQPQHF.

The rearrangement links TRBV30 to TRBJ1-1; D is undetermined. V dropped 1 base and J dropped 4 bases, with 10 bases sitting between them. Germline assignment: CDR1 GTSNPN and CDR2 SVGIG (reference sequence). The CDR3 consists of 13 residues. The CDR3 DNA reads TGTGCCTGGAGTGACTATGCGAGCACTGAAGCTTTCTTT. Its translation: CAWSDYASTEAFF. The entire variable domain, with the rest obtained from reference TRBV30 and TRBJ1-1, is as follows: SQTIHQWPATLVQPVGSPLSLECTVEGTSNPNLYWYRQAAGRGLQLLFYSVGIGQISSEVPQNLSASRPQDRQFILSSKKLLLSDSGFYLCAWSDYASTEAFFGQGTRLTVV.